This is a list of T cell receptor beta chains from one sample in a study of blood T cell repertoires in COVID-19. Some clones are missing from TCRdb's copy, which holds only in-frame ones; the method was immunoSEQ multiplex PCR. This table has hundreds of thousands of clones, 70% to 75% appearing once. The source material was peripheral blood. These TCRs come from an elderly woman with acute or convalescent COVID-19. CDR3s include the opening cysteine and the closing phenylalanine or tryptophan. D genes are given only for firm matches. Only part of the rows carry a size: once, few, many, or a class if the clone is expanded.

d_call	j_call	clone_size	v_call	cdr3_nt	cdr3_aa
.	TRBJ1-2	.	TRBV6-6	TGTGCCAGCAGTTACTCTCTCGGGGTCCATGGCTACACCTTC	CASSYSLGVHGYTF
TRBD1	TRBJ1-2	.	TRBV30	TGTGCCTGCCGAACGGGACAGGGTGGGGGCTACACCTTC	CACRTGQGGGYTF
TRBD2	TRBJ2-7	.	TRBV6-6	TGTGCCAGCAGATACCAGCGGGGGGCCCTGTACTTC	CASRYQRGALYF
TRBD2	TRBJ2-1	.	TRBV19	TGTGCCAGTAGCCGGACTAGCGGGAGTGTAGAGCAGTTCTTC	CASSRTSGSVEQFF
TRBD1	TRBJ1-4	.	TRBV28	TGTGCCAGCAGTTTAGACAGGGGACGAGAAAAACTGTTTTTT	CASSLDRGREKLFF
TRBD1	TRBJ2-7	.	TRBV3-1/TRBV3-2	TGTGCCAGCAGCCAATCGGACAGGGCACACGAGCAGTACTTC	CASSQSDRAHEQYF
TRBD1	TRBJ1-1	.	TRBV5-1	TGCGCCAGCAGCTTTACCGGGACAGGGAGCATGAACACTGAAGCTTTCTTT	CASSFTGTGSMNTEAFF
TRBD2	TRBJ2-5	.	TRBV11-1	TGTGCCAGCAGCTTAGGCCCTAGCGGCCAAGAGACCCAGTACTTC	CASSLGPSGQETQYF
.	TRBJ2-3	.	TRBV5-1	TGCGCCAGCAGCTTGGGGCTAGACGCTACAGATACGCAGTATTTT	CASSLGLDATDTQYF
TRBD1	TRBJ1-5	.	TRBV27	TGTGCCAGCAGCCCACTTCGGACAGGGCAACAGGGCAATCAGCCCCAGCATTTT	CASSPLRTGQQGNQPQHF
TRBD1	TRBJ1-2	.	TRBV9	TGTGCCAGCAGCGTTGGACAGGACGATGGCTACACCTTC	CASSVGQDDGYTF
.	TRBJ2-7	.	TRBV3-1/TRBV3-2	TGTGCCAGCAGCCGTAATTCACCGGGGGAGCAGTACTTC	CASSRNSPGEQYF
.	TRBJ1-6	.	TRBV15	TGTGCCACCAGCCAAGAGGGAGGACGTATAGGGTCACCCCTCCACTTT	CATSQEGGRIGSPLHF
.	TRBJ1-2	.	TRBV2	TGTGCCAGCAGCCTCACAGGTATACCACGCTATGGCTACACCTTC	CASSLTGIPRYGYTF
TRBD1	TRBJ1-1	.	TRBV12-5	TGTGCTAGTGGCCCGGGACAGGGGAACACTGAAGCTTTCTTT	CASGPGQGNTEAFF
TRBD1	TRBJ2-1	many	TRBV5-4	TGTGCCAGCAGCTTCGGACTGGACAGGTCGGTCAATGAGCAGTTCTTC	CASSFGLDRSVNEQFF
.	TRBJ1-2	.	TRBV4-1	TGCGCCAGCAGCCAAGTTGCAGGGGCTAACTATGGCTACACCTTC	CASSQVAGANYGYTF
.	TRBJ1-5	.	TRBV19	TGTGCCAGTAGTGCCAATATGGGAGGCAATCAGCCCCAGCATTTT	CASSANMGGNQPQHF
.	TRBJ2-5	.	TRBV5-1	TGCGCCAGCAGTTCTGGATCAGGGAAAGAGACCCAGTACTTC	CASSSGSGKETQYF
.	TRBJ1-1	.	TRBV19	TGTGCCAGTAGTATCGGAGGGGACACTGAAGCTTTCTTT	CASSIGGDTEAFF
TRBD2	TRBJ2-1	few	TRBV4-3	TGCGCCAGCAGCCAAGATCGTTTGGCTAGCGGGCGTAATGAGCAGTTCTTC	CASSQDRLASGRNEQFF
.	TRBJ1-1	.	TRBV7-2	TGTGCCAGCAGCTTAAAGCAGGGTTTTTCGGCTTTCTTT	CASSLKQGFSAFF
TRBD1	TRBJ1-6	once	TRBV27	TGTGCCAGCCGACAGGGGTACTATAATTCACCCCTCCACTTT	CASRQGYYNSPLHF
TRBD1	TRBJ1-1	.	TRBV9	TGTGCCAGCAACCCCGGGACAGGGGGCGGTTTGAACACTGAAGCTTTCTTT	CASNPGTGGGLNTEAFF
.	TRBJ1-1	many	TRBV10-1	TGCGCCAGCAGTCCAGGGTTAACTGAAGCTTTCTTT	CASSPGLTEAFF
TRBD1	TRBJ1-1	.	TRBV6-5	TGTGCCACCAGTCGGGACAGGGGTTTTGTCACTGAAGCTTTCTTT	CATSRDRGFVTEAFF
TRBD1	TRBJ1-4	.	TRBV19	TGTGCCAGTAGGGACAGGGGGGGCGAAAAACTGTTTTTT	CASRDRGGEKLFF
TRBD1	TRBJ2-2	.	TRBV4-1	TGCGCCAGCAGCGGACAGGGGAGAACCGGGGAGCTGTTTTTT	CASSGQGRTGELFF
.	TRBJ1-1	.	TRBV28	TGTGCCAGCAGTTTGAACAGGGCCGTGAACACTGAAGCTTTCTTT	CASSLNRAVNTEAFF
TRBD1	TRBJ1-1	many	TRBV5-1	TGCGCCAGCAGCTTGGAGACAGGGGGTCGCACTGAAGCTTTCTTT	CASSLETGGRTEAFF
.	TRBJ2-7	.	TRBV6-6	TGTGCCAGCAGTTACGGCACCTCCTACGAGCAGTACTTC	CASSYGTSYEQYF
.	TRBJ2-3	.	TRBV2	TGTGCCAGCAGTGTTCAGGGGCGGTCAGATACGCAGTATTTT	CASSVQGRSDTQYF
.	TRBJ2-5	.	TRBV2	TGTGCCAGCGGCCTTAGGCGGGGAGAGACCCAGTACTTC	CASGLRRGETQYF
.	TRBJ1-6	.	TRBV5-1	TGCGCCAGCAGCTCACAGGGCTACGGCCTTAATTCACCCCTCCACTTT	CASSSQGYGLNSPLHF
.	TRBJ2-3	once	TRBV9	TGTGCCAGCAGCGTAGCAGGGTTAGTTACAGATACGCAGTATTTT	CASSVAGLVTDTQYF
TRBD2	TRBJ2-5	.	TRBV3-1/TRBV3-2	TGTGCCAGCAGCCAGGCTATCACCGCGGGGGGGCAAGAGACCCAGTACTTC	CASSQAITAGGQETQYF
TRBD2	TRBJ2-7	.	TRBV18	TGTGCCAGCTCATTACTTCCCGGGACTAGTGCCTACGAGCAGTACTTC	CASSLLPGTSAYEQYF
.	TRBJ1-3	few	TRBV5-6	TGTGCCAGCAGCTTCGGTGTACAGAGCTCTGGAAACACCATATATTTT	CASSFGVQSSGNTIYF
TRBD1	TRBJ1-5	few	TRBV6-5	TGTGCCAGCAGCAGGGGGCCGGATCAGCCCCAGCATTTT	CASSRGPDQPQHF
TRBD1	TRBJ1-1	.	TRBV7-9	TGTGCCAGCAGCCTACAGGGGGGGAACACTGAAGCTTTCTTT	CASSLQGGNTEAFF
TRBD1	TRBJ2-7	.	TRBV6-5	TGTGCCAGCAGTACCCGACAGGGGGATTATGGAAAGCAGTACTTC	CASSTRQGDYGKQYF
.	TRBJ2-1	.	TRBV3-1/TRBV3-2	TGTGCCAGCAGCCGTCCAGGGGGGAATGAGCAGTTCTTC	CASSRPGGNEQFF
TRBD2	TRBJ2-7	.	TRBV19	TGTGCCAGTCGGCGGTTTTCAAGCGGGGGCTACGAGCAGTACTTC	CASRRFSSGGYEQYF